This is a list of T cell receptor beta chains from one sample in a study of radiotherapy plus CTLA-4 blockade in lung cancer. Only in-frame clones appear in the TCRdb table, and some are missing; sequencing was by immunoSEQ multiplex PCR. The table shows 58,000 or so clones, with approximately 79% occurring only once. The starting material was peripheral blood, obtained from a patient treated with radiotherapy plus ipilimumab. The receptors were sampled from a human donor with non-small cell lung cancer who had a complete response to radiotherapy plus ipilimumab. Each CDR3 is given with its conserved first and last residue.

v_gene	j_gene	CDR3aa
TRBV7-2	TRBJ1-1	CASSSRNTGEAFF
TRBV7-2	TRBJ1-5	CASSLGTDNNQPQHF
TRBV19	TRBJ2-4	CASSATRTSGSTNIQYF
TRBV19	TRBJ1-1	CASSISGTGRMNTEAFF
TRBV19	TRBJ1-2	CASSIDAGSVGYTF
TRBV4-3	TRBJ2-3	CASSQEPLAGRTDTQYF
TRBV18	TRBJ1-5	CASSPAGGSSNQPQHF
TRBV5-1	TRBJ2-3	CASSPKPGLATDTQYF
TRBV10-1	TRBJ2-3	CASSEVLAGALETDTQYF
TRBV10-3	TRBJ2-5	CATGRQGPQETQYF
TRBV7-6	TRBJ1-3	CASSSSPTAEYTIYF
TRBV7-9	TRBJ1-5	CASSLEGARGQPQHF
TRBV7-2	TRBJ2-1	CASSLAFSGQNEQFF
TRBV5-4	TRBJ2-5	CASSFQRAKETQYF
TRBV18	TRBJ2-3	CASSRSGRGDTQYF
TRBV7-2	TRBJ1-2	CASSSGQGGGYTF
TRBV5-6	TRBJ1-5	CASSLYASGLQPQHF
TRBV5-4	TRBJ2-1	CASSPRDRINEQFF
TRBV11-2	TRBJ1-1	CASSWGQNTEAFF
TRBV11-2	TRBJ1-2	CASRQTGVYGYTF
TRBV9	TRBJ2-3	CASSVDPGTDTQYF
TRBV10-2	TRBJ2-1	CASRVAGTGLHEEQFF
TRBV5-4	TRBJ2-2	CASSPAASGGLVELFF
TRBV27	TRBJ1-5	CASSLRVGNGGARNQPQHF
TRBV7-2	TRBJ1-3	CASSPGTGGNTIYF
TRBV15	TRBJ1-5	CATSVGGNQPQHF
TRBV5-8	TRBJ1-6	CASSLGGQVYNSPLHF
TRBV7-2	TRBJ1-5	CASSLQGAQGNQPQHF
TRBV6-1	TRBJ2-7	CASSRERSYEQYF
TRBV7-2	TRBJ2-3	CASSSRTGTDTQYF
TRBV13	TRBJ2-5	CASSSQGGETQYF
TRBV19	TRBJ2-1	CASSMSPGLAGSSEQFF
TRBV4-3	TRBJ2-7	CASSQEQGGSYEQYF
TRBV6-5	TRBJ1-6	CASSYSKLGARSPLHF
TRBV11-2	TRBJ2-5	CASSSPRRSPRETQYF
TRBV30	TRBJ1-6	CAWSPGAGAWVNSPLHF
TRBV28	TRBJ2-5	CASRRQGARFGETQYF
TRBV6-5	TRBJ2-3	CASSSRTSTDTQYF
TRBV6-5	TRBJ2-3	CASRSRVFSTDTQYF
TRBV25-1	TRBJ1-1	CASSESGGIGTEAFF
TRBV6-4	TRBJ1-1	CASSGTGEPMNTEAFF
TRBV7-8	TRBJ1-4	CASSSGQGAVKKLFF
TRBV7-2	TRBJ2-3	CASSLFPNSVTDTQYF
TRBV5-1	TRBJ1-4	CASSLLSNEKLFF
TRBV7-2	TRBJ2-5	CASSSNQETQYF
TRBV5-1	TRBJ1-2	CASRLEASGDYGYTF
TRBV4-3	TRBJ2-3	CASSRYRTPATSTDTQYF
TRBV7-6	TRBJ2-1	CASSLVRLAGVNEQFF